This T cell receptor (beta chain) was observed in a study of blood T cell repertoires in COVID-19. Study summary: Material from acute and convalescent COVID-19 was sourced from the United States, Italy and Spain. PBMCs, B-cell-depleted T cells, or T cells were the source of the cDNA or gDNA that made up the material.

Per the authors' pipeline: Reference gene primer amplification in the assay estimated nucleated cell counts. Profiling relied on immunoSEQ multiplex PCR, and the TCRdb table lists in-frame clones only, not all of them. The V and J calls and clone size are taken from that table; D and trimming were inferred from the DNA. The sample lists about 210,000 clones, 65% to 90% occurring once. The J segment lost 5 bases and the V segment lost 7 bases, leaving 8 bases of the junction unmatched. The CDR3 consists of 15 residues. The germline V gene encodes CDR1 MNHEY and CDR2 SMNVEV (reference sequence). This clonotype was sampled from a woman between 50 and 59 years old with acute COVID-19. This chain uses TRBV27 with TRBJ2-1; TRBD1 aligns across 10 bases. Sequences were obtained from PBMCs or T cells enriched from blood (not recorded which). CDR3 in DNA: TGTGCCAGCACCGAAAGACAGGGGGCGCACAATGAGCAGTTCTTC. Protein product: CASTERQGAHNEQFF.